This T cell receptor (beta chain) was recorded in a study of identical twins. Per germline, CDR1 SGHTA and CDR2 FQGNSA. After removal of 2 bases from V and 0 bases from J, the junction contained 2 bases not matched to a gene. This CDR3 is 16 amino acids long. This clonotype occurred a few times. The antigen is not known. Template switching added a universal primer site, and cDNA bore unique molecular identifiers. MiXCR, applied by TCRdb to the 5' RACE reads, yields one record per CDR3 protein. The table has some 900,000 distinct CDR3 sequences, about 12% seen once. Overall study results and limits: Fewer insertions characterized abundant cord blood beta clonotypes, whereas memory repertoires showed none.

The same sample was also used in a study of yellow fever vaccine responses in identical twins.

The chain joins TRBV7-2 to TRBJ2-2; TRBD2 matches at 8 bases. The sequenced sample consisted of PBMCs. The TCR sequence derives from a young woman in good health. CDR3 DNA: TGTGCCAGCAGCTTATCTAGCGGGTCGAACACCGGGGAGCTGTTTTTT. It codes for CASSLSSGSNTGELFF.